This TCR beta chain was obtained from a study of somatic mutations in cytotoxic T cells in rheumatoid arthritis (dated by TCRdb to 2015 to 2018). As for the study more broadly: Some V beta antibody-stained T-cell populations were flow-sorted on a FACSAria II or Sony SH800 at nearly 100% purity, and sorted V beta1+ cells also underwent TCRB sequencing. Patient and control groups had essentially identical median ages. A total of some 62 rheumatoid arthritis patients and 20 healthy controls underwent TCRB deep sequencing. In newly diagnosed rheumatoid arthritis without treatment, the study examined if expanded CD8+ T-cell clones harbor somatic mutations, relying on TCRB deep sequencing to characterize clonality.

V and J lose 0 bases and 5 bases, and a span of 11 bases separates them. CDR1 and CDR2, per the germline V gene, are SGHAT and FQNNGV. The CDR3 holds 14 amino acids from the cysteine to the phenylalanine. Only CDR3 DNA remains: 42 bases, in frame from the first base. Broad study findings and their caveats: Rheumatoid arthritis patients and age-matched healthy controls did not significantly differ in CD8+ T-cell clonality. The finding that TRBV07 was slightly underrepresented in patients was left unadjusted for multiple comparisons. Healthy controls showed no age-related increase in CD8+ clonality, whereas patients did (Spearman r of about 0.5). The expanded CD8+ clones had unknown antigen targets, and not appearing in virus-specific databases did not rule out that they were virus-specific. The largest CD8+ clone made up more than 20% of CD8+ cells in about an eighth of the 65 patients, and blood and synovial fluid shared several identical CD8+ TCRB sequences.

A word on this clone: The antigen this receptor binds is unknown. No base qualities exist here, and no much larger clone lies one base off it.

Buffy coats from around 20 blood donors served as healthy controls, a group that was over 45% female with a median age of 56 years (range roughly 20-80). CD4+ and CD8+ cells were isolated by positive magnetic bead selection on an AutoMACS, and purity was checked by flow cytometry. Isolation of peripheral blood mononuclear cells was done through Ficoll-Paque PLUS density gradient separation. DNA was extracted from CD4-enriched, CD8-enriched or PBMC samples with Nucleospin Tissue or Tissue XS kits and quantified with a Qubit 2.0 fluorometer. Genomic DNA underwent TCRB CDR3 sequencing using the immunoSEQ assay. The authors' analysis ran thus. Only productive TCRB rearrangements were included in the analyses. Defining a clone by its unique TCRB CDR3 sequence, the study calculated clonality as a productive clonality index derived from Shannon entropy. Repertoire overlap for a pair of samples was computed from each clone's template counts relative to total templates per sample. A correlation with a Spearman r of about 0.58 was found between V-gene usage by flow cytometry and V-gene usage by TCRB sequencing. TCRdb mirrors the immuneACCESS table, restricted to in-frame sequences. Some clones are absent from its copies; in checked studies, under half trace to an unresolved V gene, and the reason for the others is unknown. The DNA gave D and trimming, while V, J and clone size come from that table. This sample comprises more than 15,000 clones, 73% of them detected only once. The ten top clones hold about 19% of the sample.

The chain couples TRBV11-2 to TRBJ2-7, with TRBD2 perhaps the D gene, on 5 matching bases. This sequence was found in a woman in her fifties or sixties in good health. The sequencing input was CD8+ T cells sorted from blood. The CDR3: CASSLDYSGDEQYF. The bases are TGTGCCAGCAGCTTAGATTATTCCGGGGACGAGCAGTACTTC.